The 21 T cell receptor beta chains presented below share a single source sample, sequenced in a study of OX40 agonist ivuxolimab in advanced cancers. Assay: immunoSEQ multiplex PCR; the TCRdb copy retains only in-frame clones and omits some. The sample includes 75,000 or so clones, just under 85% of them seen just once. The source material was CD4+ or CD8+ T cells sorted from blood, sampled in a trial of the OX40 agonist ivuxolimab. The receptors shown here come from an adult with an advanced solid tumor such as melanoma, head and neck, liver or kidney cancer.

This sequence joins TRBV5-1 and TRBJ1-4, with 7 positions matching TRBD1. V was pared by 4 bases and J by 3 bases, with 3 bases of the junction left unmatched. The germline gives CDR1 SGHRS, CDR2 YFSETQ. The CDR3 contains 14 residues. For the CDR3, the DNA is TGCGCCAGCAGCGGGGACAGCCCTAATGAAAAACTGTTTTTT. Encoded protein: CASSGDSPNEKLFF.

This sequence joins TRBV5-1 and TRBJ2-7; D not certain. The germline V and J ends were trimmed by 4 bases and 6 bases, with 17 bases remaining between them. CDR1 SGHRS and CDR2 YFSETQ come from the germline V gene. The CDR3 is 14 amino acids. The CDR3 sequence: CASSPREASTEQYF. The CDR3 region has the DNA TGCGCCAGCAGCCCTCGAGAAGCGTCGACCGAGCAGTACTTC.

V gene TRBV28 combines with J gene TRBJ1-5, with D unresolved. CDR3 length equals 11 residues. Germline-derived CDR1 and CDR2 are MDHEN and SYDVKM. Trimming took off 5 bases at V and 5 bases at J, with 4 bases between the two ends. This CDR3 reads CASSLDQPQHF. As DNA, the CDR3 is TGTGCCAGCAGTCTAGATCAGCCCCAGCATTTT.

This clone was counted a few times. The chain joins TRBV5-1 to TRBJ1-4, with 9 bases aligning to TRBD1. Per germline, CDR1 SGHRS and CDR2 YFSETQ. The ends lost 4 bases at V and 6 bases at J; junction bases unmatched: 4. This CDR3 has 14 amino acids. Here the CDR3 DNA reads TGCGCCAGCAGCACGGACAGGGGAGATGAAAAACTGTTTTTT. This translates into CASSTDRGDEKLFF.

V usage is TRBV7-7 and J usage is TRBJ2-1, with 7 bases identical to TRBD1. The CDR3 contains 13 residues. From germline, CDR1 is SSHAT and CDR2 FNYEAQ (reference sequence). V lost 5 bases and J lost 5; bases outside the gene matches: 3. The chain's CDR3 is CASSIGQDNEQFF. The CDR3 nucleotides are TGTGCCAGCAGCATCGGACAGGACAATGAGCAGTTCTTC. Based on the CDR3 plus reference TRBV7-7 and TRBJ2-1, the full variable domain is GAGVSQSPRYKVTKRGQDVTLRCDPISSHATLYWYQQALGQGPEFLTYFNYEAQPDKSGLPSDRFSAERPEGSISTLTIQRTEQRDSAMYRCASSIGQDNEQFFGPGTRLTVL.

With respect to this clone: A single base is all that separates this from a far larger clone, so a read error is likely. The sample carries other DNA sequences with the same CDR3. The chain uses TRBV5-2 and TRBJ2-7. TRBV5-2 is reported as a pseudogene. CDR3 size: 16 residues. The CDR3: CASSQESALERSEQYF. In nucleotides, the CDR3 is TGTGCCAGCAGCCAAGAATCGGCCCTCGAACGGTCTGAGCAGTACTTC.

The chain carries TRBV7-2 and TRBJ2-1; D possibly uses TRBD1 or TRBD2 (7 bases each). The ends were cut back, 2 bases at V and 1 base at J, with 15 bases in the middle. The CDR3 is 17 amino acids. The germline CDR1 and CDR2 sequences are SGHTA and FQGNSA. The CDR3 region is CASSLNPGGESYNEQFF. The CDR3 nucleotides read TGTGCCAGCAGCTTAAACCCAGGGGGGGAATCCTACAATGAGCAGTTCTTC.

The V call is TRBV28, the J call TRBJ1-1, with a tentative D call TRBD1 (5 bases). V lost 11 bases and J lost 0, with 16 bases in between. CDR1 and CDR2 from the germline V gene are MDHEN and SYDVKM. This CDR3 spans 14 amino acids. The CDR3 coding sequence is TGTGCCCTGACGGGGGTGTCTATGAACACTGAAGCTTTCTTT. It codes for CALTGVSMNTEAFF. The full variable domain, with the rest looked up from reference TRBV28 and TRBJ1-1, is DVKVTQSSRYLVKRTGEKVFLECVQDMDHENMFWYRQDPGLGLRLIYFSYDVKMKEKGDIPEGYSVSREKKERFSLILESASTNQTSMYLCALTGVSMNTEAFFGQGTRLTVV.

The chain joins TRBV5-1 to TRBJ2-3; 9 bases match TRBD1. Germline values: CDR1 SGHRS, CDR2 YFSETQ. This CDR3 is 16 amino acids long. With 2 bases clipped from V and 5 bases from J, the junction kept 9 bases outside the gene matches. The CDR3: CASSLGTGTGGDTQYF. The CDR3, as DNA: TGCGCCAGCAGCTTAGGGACAGGGACAGGCGGAGATACGCAGTATTTT.

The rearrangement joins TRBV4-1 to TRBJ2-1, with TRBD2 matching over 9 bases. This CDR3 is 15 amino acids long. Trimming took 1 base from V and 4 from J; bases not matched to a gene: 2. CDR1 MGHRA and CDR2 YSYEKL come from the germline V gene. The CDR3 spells CASSQGLAGYNEQFF. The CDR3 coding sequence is TGCGCCAGCAGCCAAGGGCTAGCGGGGTACAATGAGCAGTTCTTC.

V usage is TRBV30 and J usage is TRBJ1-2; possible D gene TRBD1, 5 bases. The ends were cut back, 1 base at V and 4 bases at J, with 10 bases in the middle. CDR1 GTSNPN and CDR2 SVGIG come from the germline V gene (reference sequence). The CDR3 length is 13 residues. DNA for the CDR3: TGTGCCTGGAGTGAGTCAGGGACCTATGGCTACACCTTC. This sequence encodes CAWSESGTYGYTF.

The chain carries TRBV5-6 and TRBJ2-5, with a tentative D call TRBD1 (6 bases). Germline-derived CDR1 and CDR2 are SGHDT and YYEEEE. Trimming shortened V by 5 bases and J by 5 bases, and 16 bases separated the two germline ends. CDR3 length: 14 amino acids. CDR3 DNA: TGTGCCAGCAGTCAGGGGCCACGTGGGGAGACCCAGTACTTC. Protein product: CASSQGPRGETQYF. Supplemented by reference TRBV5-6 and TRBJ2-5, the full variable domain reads DAGVTQSPTHLIKTRGQQVTLRCSPKSGHDTVSWYQQALGQGPQFIFQYYEEEERQRGNFPDRFSGHQFPNYSSELNVNALLLGDSALYLCASSQGPRGETQYFGPGTRLLVL.

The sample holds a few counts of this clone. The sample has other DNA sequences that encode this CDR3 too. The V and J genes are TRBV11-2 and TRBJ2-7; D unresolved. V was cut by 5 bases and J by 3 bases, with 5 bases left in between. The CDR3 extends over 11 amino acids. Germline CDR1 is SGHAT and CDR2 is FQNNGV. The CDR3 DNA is TGTGCCAGCAGCCCCCTCTACGAGCAGTACTTC. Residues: CASSPLYEQYF.

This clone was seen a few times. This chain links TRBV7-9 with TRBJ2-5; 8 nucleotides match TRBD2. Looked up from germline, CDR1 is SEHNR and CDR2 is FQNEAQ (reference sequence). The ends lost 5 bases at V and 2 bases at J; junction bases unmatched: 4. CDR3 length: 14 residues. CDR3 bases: TGTGCCAGCAGCCCGGGGGGGTATCAAGAGACCCAGTACTTC. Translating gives CASSPGGYQETQYF.

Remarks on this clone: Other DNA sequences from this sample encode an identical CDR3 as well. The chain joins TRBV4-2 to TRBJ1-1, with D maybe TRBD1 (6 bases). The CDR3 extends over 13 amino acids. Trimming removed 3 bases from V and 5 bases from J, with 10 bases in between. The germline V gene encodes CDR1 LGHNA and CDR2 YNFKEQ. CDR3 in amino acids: CASSQEGGTEAFF. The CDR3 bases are TGTGCCAGCAGCCAGGAAGGGGGGACTGAAGCTTTCTTT.

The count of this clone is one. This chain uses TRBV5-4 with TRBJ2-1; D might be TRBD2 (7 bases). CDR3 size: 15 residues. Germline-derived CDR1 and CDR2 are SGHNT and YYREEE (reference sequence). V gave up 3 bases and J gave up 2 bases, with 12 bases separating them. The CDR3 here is CASSWGGDTYNEQFF. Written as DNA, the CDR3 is TGTGCCAGCAGCTGGGGGGGGGACACCTACAATGAGCAGTTCTTC.

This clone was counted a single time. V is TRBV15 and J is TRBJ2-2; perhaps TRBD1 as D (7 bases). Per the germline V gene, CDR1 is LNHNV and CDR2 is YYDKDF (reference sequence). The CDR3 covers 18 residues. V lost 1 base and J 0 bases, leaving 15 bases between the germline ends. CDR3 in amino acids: CATSRVSGRGANTGELFF. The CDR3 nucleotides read TGTGCCACCAGCAGAGTTAGCGGCAGGGGGGCGAACACCGGGGAGCTGTTTTTT.

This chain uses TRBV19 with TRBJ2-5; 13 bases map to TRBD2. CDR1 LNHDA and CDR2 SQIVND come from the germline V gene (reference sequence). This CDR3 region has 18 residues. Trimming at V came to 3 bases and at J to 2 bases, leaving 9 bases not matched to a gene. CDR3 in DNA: TGTGCCAGTAGTATTTTCCCGGGACTAGCGGGAACGCAAGAGACCCAGTACTTC. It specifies CASSIFPGLAGTQETQYF.

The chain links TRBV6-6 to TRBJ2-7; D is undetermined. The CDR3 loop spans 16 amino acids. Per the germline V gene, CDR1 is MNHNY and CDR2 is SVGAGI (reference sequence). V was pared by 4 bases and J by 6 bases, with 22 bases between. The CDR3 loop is CASSSPYPALPGEQYF. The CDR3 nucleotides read TGTGCCAGCAGTTCCCCCTATCCTGCTCTCCCGGGCGAGCAGTACTTC.

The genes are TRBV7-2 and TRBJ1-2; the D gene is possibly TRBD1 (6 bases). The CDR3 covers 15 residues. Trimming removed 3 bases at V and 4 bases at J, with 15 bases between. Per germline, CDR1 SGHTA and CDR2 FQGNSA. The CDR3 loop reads CASSFAPQGFYGYTF. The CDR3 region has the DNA TGTGCCAGCAGCTTTGCGCCACAGGGCTTCTATGGCTACACCTTC.

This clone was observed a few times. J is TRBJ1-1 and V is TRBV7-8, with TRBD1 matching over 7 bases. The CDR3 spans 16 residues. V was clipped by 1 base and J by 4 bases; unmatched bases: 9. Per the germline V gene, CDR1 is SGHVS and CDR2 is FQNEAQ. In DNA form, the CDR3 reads TGTGCCAGCAGCTTAGTCTACAGGGGAGGGGCCACTGAAGCTTTCTTT. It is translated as CASSLVYRGGATEAFF.